The 10 T cell receptor beta chains listed next were all sequenced from one sample in a study of blood T cells in healthy people across ages. A sample-barcoded 5' primer and a J-beta primer mix were used in a second PCR of about 7 to 12 cycles. TCRdb independently ran MiXCR on the 5' RACE reads; one entry per CDR3 protein. The sample lists around 1,900,000 distinct CDR3 sequences; about two fifths were seen once. Sequencing was performed on blood. These receptors were collected from a human donor in good health.

The chain carries TRBV12-3 or TRBV12-4 and TRBJ1-1; D possibly corresponds to TRBD1 (5 bases). The length of the CDR3 is 15 residues. V was shortened by 6 bases and J by 4 bases, with 18 bases between the two germline ends. The CDR3 bases are TGTGCCAGCAGCCCCACACTGCAGGGTAGCACTGAAGCTTTCTTT. Encoded protein: CASSPTLQGSTEAFF.

The table lists this clonotype with many counts. V gene TRBV7-9 combines with J gene TRBJ2-1; D not certain. Trimming removed 5 bases at V and 5 bases at J, with 7 bases between. The CDR3 spans 12 residues. Per germline, CDR1 SEHNR and CDR2 FQNEAQ (reference sequence). The CDR3 nucleotides are TGTGCCAGCAGCGATCGCAACAATGAGCAGTTCTTC. This gives the protein CASSDRNNEQFF.

V is TRBV29-1 and J is TRBJ1-2; D is unresolved. V lost 3 bases to trimming and J lost 4 bases, with 12 bases between them. CDR3 length: 13 amino acids. Germline V lookup: CDR1 SQVTM, CDR2 ANQGSEA. The CDR3 region is CSVEGGSAYGYTF. The CDR3 DNA sequence: TGCAGCGTTGAGGGAGGGTCTGCCTATGGCTACACCTTC. Together with reference TRBV29-1 and TRBJ1-2, the CDR3 gives the full variable domain: SAVISQKPSRDICQRGTSLTIQCQVDSQVTMMFWYRQQPGQSLTLIATANQGSEATYESGFVIDKFPISRPNLTFSTLTVSNMSPEDSSIYLCSVEGGSAYGYTFGSGTRLTVV.

This clonotype was picked up a small number of times. The genes are TRBV4-1 and TRBJ2-1, with D unclear. This CDR3 is built from 12 residues. V gave up 4 bases and J gave up 10 bases, with 11 bases separating them. Per the germline V gene, CDR1 is MGHRA and CDR2 is YSYEKL. In DNA form, the CDR3 reads TGCGCCAGCAGCCCTCCAGCCAGGGAGCAGTTCTTC. Its translation: CASSPPAREQFF.

This sequence joins TRBV7-2 and TRBJ2-1; TRBD1 matches 8 bases. V was clipped by 2 bases and J by 6 bases; unmatched bases: 12. Germline V gives CDR1 SGHTA, CDR2 FQGNSA. The CDR3 is made up of 17 amino acids. CDR3 region: CASSLPQGAKFGNEQFF. The CDR3 bases are TGTGCCAGCAGCTTACCCCAGGGGGCAAAATTCGGCAATGAGCAGTTCTTC.

The V call is TRBV5-1, the J call TRBJ2-2; 10 bases align to TRBD1. J was trimmed by 3 bases and V by 5 bases; bases with no gene match: 7. Germline-derived CDR1 and CDR2 are SGHRS and YFSETQ. CDR3 length: 16 residues. The CDR3 nucleotides read TGCGCCAGCAGTGACAGGGGGCGCTCGGACACCGGGGAGCTGTTTTTT. It translates to CASSDRGRSDTGELFF.

The rearrangement links TRBV4-1 to TRBJ1-2; no clear D gene. V was cut by 0 bases and J by 4 bases, with 12 bases left in between. The CDR3 has 15 residues. Per the germline V gene, CDR1 is MGHRA and CDR2 is YSYEKL. The chain's CDR3 is CASSQDRRVGYGYTF. The CDR3 nucleotides read TGCGCCAGCAGCCAAGATAGGAGGGTCGGCTATGGCTACACCTTC.

This clonotype was recorded a few times. V usage is TRBV5-5 and J usage is TRBJ1-5; no definite D call. The CDR3 totals 16 residues. V was clipped by 4 bases and J by 0 bases, with 14 bases between them. Germline V gives CDR1 SGHKS, CDR2 YYEKEE (reference sequence). CDR3 in DNA: TGTGCCAGCAGCCCTTTATCTACTCCTAGCAATCAGCCCCAGCATTTT. Protein sequence: CASSPLSTPSNQPQHF. The full variable domain, its missing parts supplied by reference TRBV5-5 and TRBJ1-5, is DAGVTQSPTHLIKTRGQQVTLRCSPISGHKSVSWYQQVLGQGPQFIFQYYEKEERGRGNFPDRFSARQFPNYSSELNVNALLLGDSALYLCASSPLSTPSNQPQHFGDGTRLSIL.

The genes are TRBV18 and TRBJ1-1; D remains ambiguous. Per germline, CDR1 KGHSH and CDR2 LQKENI. The CDR3 spans 16 residues. Trimming left V 1 base short and J 4 bases short, with 16 bases between. The CDR3: CASSPQAAVKGTEAFF. CDR3 in DNA: TGTGCCAGCTCACCACAGGCAGCTGTAAAGGGCACTGAAGCTTTCTTT.

With respect to this clonotype: One end of the junction fails to match germline, which may point to a read error. The V gene is TRBV5-1, the J gene TRBJ2-7, with TRBD1 as a possible D gene (6 bases). The CDR3 covers 15 residues. The germline gives CDR1 SGHRS, CDR2 YFSETQ. CDR3 DNA: TGCGCCAGCAGCCCACCGGACAGCCCTTTTCGCGAGCGGTACTTC. Translation: CASSPPDSPFRERYF.